This T cell receptor (beta chain) was recovered during a study of radiation and T cells in renal cell carcinoma. Time point denoted: blood 4 weeks post-SBRT, at nephrectomy. Treatment described: 15 Gy SBRT to primary tumor, nephrectomy 4 weeks later. The germline V gene encodes CDR1 SEHNR and CDR2 FQNEAQ (reference sequence). V lost 1 base to trimming and J lost 2 bases, with 5 bases between them. The CDR3 has 13 amino acids. The protocol was immunoSEQ multiplex PCR, while the TCRdb copy is restricted to in-frame clones and leaves out a portion. Here the sample spans 120,000 to 150,000 clones, about 86% being singletons. Note on this clone: The identical CDR3 is also encoded by other nucleotide sequences in the sample.

This chain uses TRBV7-9 with TRBJ1-2; tentative D call: TRBD1 (5 bases). The receptor comes from a woman aged 45-60 years with renal cell carcinoma. Sequencing used blood, obtained from a patient whose treatment included radiotherapy and nephrectomy. DNA of the CDR3: TGTGCCAGCAGCTTAGGACAGAACTATGGCTACACCTTC. It is translated as CASSLGQNYGYTF.